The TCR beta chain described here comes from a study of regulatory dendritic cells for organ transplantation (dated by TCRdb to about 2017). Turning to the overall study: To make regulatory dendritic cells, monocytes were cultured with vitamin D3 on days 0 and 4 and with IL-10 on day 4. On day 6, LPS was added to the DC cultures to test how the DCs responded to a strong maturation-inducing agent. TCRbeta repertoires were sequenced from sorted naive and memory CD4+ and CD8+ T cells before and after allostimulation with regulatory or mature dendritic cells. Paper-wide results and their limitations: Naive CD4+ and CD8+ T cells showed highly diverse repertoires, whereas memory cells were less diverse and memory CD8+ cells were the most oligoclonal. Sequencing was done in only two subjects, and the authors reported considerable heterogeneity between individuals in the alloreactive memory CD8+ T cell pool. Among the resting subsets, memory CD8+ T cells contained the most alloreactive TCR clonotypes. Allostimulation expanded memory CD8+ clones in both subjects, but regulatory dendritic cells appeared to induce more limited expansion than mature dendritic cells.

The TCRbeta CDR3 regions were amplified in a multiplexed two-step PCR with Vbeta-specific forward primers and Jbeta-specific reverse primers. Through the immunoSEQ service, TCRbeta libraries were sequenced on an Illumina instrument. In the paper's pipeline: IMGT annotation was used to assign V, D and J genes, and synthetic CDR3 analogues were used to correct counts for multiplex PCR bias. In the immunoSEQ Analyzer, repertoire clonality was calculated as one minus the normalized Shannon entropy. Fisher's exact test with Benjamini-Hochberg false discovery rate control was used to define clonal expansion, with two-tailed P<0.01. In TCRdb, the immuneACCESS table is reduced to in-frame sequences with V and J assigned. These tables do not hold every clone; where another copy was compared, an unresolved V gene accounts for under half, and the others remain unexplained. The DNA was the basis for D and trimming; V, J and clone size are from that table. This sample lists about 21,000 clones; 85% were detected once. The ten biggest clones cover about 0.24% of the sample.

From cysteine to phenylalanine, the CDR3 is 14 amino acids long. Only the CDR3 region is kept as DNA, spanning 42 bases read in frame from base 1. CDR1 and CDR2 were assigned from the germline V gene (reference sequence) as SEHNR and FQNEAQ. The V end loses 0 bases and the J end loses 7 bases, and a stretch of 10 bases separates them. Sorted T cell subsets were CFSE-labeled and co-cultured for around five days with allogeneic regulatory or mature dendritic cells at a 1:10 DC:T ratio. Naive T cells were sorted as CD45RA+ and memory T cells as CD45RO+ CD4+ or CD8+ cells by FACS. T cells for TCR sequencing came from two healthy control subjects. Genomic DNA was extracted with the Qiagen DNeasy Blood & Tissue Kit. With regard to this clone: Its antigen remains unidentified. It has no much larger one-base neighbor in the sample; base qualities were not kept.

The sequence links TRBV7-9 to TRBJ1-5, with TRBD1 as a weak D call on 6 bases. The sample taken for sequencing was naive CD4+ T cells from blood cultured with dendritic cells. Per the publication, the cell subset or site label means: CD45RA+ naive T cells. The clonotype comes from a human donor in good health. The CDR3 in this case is CASSLAGGGQPQHF. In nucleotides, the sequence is TGTGCCAGCAGCTTAGCGGGTGGGGGCCAGCCCCAGCATTTT.